The rows below give T cell receptor beta chains drawn from one sample of a study of tumor-infiltrating lymphocytes in localized non-small cell lung cancer. Using immunoSEQ multiplex PCR, the repertoire was profiled, and TCRdb retains in-frame clones only, with some absent. The table includes some 15,000 clones, about three quarters detected once. The specimen was lung tumor tissue. These receptors were obtained from a human donor with non-small cell lung cancer. Each CDR3 is given with its conserved first and last residue. Each record gives: CDR3 DNA, CDR3 protein, J gene, CDR3 length, D gene, V gene, clone size. D genes are given only for firm matches. Clone sizes are given selectively: once, few, many, or a class where the clone is expanded.

TGTGCCAGCAGTGACGAAGGGGCCGGTGGCTACACCTTC CASSDEGAGGYTF TRBJ1-2 13 - TRBV6-4 few
TGTGCCAGCAGAAATCTACAAAGCACAGATACGCAGTATTTT CASRNLQSTDTQYF TRBJ2-3 14 - TRBV2 -
TGCGCCAGCAGCCAAGGGGATGGAAAACGGCCCCAGCATTTT CASSQGDGKRPQHF TRBJ1-5 14 - TRBV4-1 -
TGTGCCAGCAGTTTATCTCAGGGGGCGCGGGAGATCCAGTACTTC CASSLSQGAREIQYF TRBJ2-5 15 - TRBV28 -
TGTGCCAGTAGAATGGCAGAGACCCAGTACTTC CASRMAETQYF TRBJ2-5 11 - TRBV19 -
TGTGCCAGCAGGCGGCCGGGGGGCACGCCCTACAATGAGCAGTTCTTC CASRRPGGTPYNEQFF TRBJ2-1 16 - TRBV28 -
TGTGCCAGCCGTCCAAGTGAACGGATTAATTCACCCCTCCACTTT CASRPSERINSPLHF TRBJ1-6 15 - TRBV11-2 -
TGTGCCAGCTCACCACCGTTTGCCGGGGCGGAGCAGTTCTTC CASSPPFAGAEQFF TRBJ2-1 14 - TRBV18 -
TGTGCCAGCAGCGCGCAACAGGGATCAACTAATGAAAAACTGTTTTTT CASSAQQGSTNEKLFF TRBJ1-4 16 - TRBV2 -
TGTGCCACCAGCACAGACAGGAGCAATCAGCCCCAGCATTTT CATSTDRSNQPQHF TRBJ1-5 14 - TRBV15 -
TGTGCCACCAGCGTAAGACGGTCTAGCACAGATACGCAGTATTTT CATSVRRSSTDTQYF TRBJ2-3 15 - TRBV15 -
TGTGCCAGCAGTGGACAGGGGTCAAGGGATGAAAAACTGTTTTTT CASSGQGSRDEKLFF TRBJ1-4 15 TRBD1 TRBV28 -
TGTGCCATCATGGACGGAACAGGGGGCCGAGAGACCCAGTACTTC CAIMDGTGGRETQYF TRBJ2-5 15 TRBD1 TRBV10-3 -
TGTGCCAGTAGCCTCACCCGGACAACTAATGAAAAACTGTTTTTT CASSLTRTTNEKLFF TRBJ1-4 15 - TRBV19 -
TGTGCCAGCAGCAAAGGGACAGGCATTCAGCCCCAGCATTTT CASSKGTGIQPQHF TRBJ1-5 14 - TRBV21-1 once
TGTGCCAGCAGCCCAGTTCACAGGGGGCACACAGATACGCAGTATTTT CASSPVHRGHTDTQYF TRBJ2-3 16 TRBD1 TRBV5-6 -
TGCGCCAGCAGTGGGGACCGTAACTATGGCTACACCTTC CASSGDRNYGYTF TRBJ1-2 13 - TRBV10-1 -
TGTGCCAGTAATGGGGGTCCGGACGACAATCAGCCCCAGCATTTT CASNGGPDDNQPQHF TRBJ1-5 15 - TRBV19 -
TGTGCCAGCAGCCGTGGAGTGGAGGGCGGTGAGCAGTTCTTC CASSRGVEGGEQFF TRBJ2-1 14 - TRBV11-3 -
TGTGCCATCAGTGAGTCTAGGGGCGTCGGCACTGAAGCTTTCTTT CAISESRGVGTEAFF TRBJ1-1 15 - TRBV10-3 -
TGTGCCAGCAGCCTACTAAGCGGAGGGCCCAAAAACATTCAGTACTTC CASSLLSGGPKNIQYF TRBJ2-4 16 - TRBV28 -
TGTGCCAGCAGCTTCGCAGGGAGCACTGAAGCTTTCTTT CASSFAGSTEAFF TRBJ1-1 13 - TRBV7-8 -
TGTGCCAGCAGCCAAGAGGGTGGGGGCGGCTACACCTTC CASSQEGGGGYTF TRBJ1-2 13 - TRBV4-2 -
TGTGCCAGCAGTTACCCGACAAGGGGAGAGGGCTACACCTTC CASSYPTRGEGYTF TRBJ1-2 14 - TRBV6-6 -
TGTGCCAGCAGTTTCCCCAGGTGGACTGGTCCCAATGAGCAGTTCTTC CASSFPRWTGPNEQFF TRBJ2-1 16 - TRBV28 -
TGTGCCAGCAGCTTGGCCGTTTATACCGGTGAAAAACTGTTTTTT CASSLAVYTGEKLFF TRBJ1-4 15 - TRBV5-5 few
TGTGCCAGCAGCCCTCTGACAGGGTCGCGTGAGCAGTACTTC CASSPLTGSREQYF TRBJ2-7 14 TRBD1 TRBV7-9 -
TGCGCCAGCAGCTCCGGGACAGGGAACACCGGGGAGCTGTTTTTT CASSSGTGNTGELFF TRBJ2-2 15 TRBD1 TRBV5-1 -
TGTGCCAGCAGGCCGCGACTAGCGGGGCCCTACGAGCAGTACTTC CASRPRLAGPYEQYF TRBJ2-7 15 TRBD2 TRBV6-5 -
TGTGCCAGCATGAACCACTATGGCTACACCTTC CASMNHYGYTF TRBJ1-2 11 - TRBV6-1 -
TGTGCTAGCAGCTTAGCCGGGAGAAACTCCTACGAGCAGTACTTC CASSLAGRNSYEQYF TRBJ2-7 15 - TRBV7-7 -
TGTGCCAGTAGTACGGGACAGGGAGTCAACTATGGCTACACCTTC CASSTGQGVNYGYTF TRBJ1-2 15 TRBD1 TRBV19 -
TGTGCCTGGAGTCCTATCGGGACAGGGCACGGGGAGCTGTTTTTT CAWSPIGTGHGELFF TRBJ2-2 15 TRBD1 TRBV30 once
TGTGCCAGCAGGGAGGGCCCGAACACCGGGGAGCTGTTTTTT CASREGPNTGELFF TRBJ2-2 14 - TRBV2 -
TGCGCCAGCAGCCAAGACCCGTATAATTCACCCCTCCACTTT CASSQDPYNSPLHF TRBJ1-6 14 - TRBV4-1 -
TGTGCCAGCAGCTGGACAGGGGACAATCAGCCCCAGCATTTT CASSWTGDNQPQHF TRBJ1-5 14 TRBD1 TRBV5-6 -
TGTGCCATCAGTGGGACAGGGAGGGAGCTGTTTTTT CAISGTGRELFF TRBJ2-2 12 TRBD1 TRBV10-3 -
TGTGCCAGCAGTGGTATTACAGGGGGCGGCACTGAAGCTTTCTTT CASSGITGGGTEAFF TRBJ1-1 15 TRBD1 TRBV2 few
TGTGCCAGCAGCGTAGGATCTCTAGCGGGAGGTGAGCAGTTCTTC CASSVGSLAGGEQFF TRBJ2-1 15 TRBD2 TRBV9 -
TGCAGTGCTAAACCCCGAGGAGACTTT CSAKPRGDF TRBJ1-1 9 - TRBV20-1 few
TGCAGCGTTCACCACTCTGGGGCCAACGTCCTGACTTTC CSVHHSGANVLTF TRBJ2-6 13 - TRBV29-1 -
TGCGCCAGCTACTCCGGAGCAGCCAACTACAATGAGCAGTTCTTC CASYSGAANYNEQFF TRBJ2-1 15 - TRBV10-2 -
TGCGCCAGCAGCACAGGACAGGGGAGAGGCTACACCTTC CASSTGQGRGYTF TRBJ1-2 13 TRBD1 TRBV5-1 -
TGCGCCAGCAACCGGGACAGGGATTTAGGAACTGAAGCTTTCTTT CASNRDRDLGTEAFF TRBJ1-1 15 TRBD1 TRBV5-1 -
TGTGCCTGGGCTCTCCCTCCGGGCCCCGGGATTTATTCACCCCTCCACTTT CAWALPPGPGIYSPLHF TRBJ1-6 17 - TRBV30 -
TGTGCCAGTAGTATACGGGGTGACTATGGCTACACCTTC CASSIRGDYGYTF TRBJ1-2 13 - TRBV19 -
TGCGCCAGCAGCCAAGAAGGAACAGGGGGCTTGGAGACCCAGTACTTC CASSQEGTGGLETQYF TRBJ2-5 16 TRBD1 TRBV4-1 medium-sized
TGTGCCAGCAGCACCTGGGACAGATACAATGAGCAGTTCTTC CASSTWDRYNEQFF TRBJ2-1 14 TRBD1 TRBV5-5 -
TGTGCCAGCAGTTACTCACCGAAGCTAACCTACGAGCAGTACTTC CASSYSPKLTYEQYF TRBJ2-7 15 - TRBV6-5 -
TGTGCCAGCAGAAGGGGAGGAGAGACCCAGTACTTC CASRRGGETQYF TRBJ2-5 12 - TRBV7-9 -
TGTGCCAGCAGCCAAGAGCCCACTAGCGATGAGCAGTTCTTC CASSQEPTSDEQFF TRBJ2-1 14 TRBD2 TRBV14 -
TGTGCCAGCAGCTTAGTCCCTCCTCCAACTAATGAAAAACTGTTTTTT CASSLVPPPTNEKLFF TRBJ1-4 16 - TRBV7-2 few
TGTGCCAGCAGCCAGGCGGGCCCCCAGCCCCAGCATTTT CASSQAGPQPQHF TRBJ1-5 13 - TRBV28 -
TGTGCCTGGAGTTGGACTAGCGGCTACGAGCAGTACTTC CAWSWTSGYEQYF TRBJ2-7 13 TRBD2 TRBV30 -
TGCAGTGCTTCTGATAACTATGGCTACACCTTC CSASDNYGYTF TRBJ1-2 11 - TRBV20-1 -
TGTGCCAGCAGACCGGGACAGTCTAATTCACCCCTCCACTTT CASRPGQSNSPLHF TRBJ1-6 14 TRBD1 TRBV28 -